Listed below are T cell receptor beta chains from one sample, sequenced in a study of blood T cell repertoires in COVID-19. Method: immunoSEQ multiplex PCR; TCRdb's copy keeps in-frame clones and lacks some. The sample contains about 44,000 clones, about 89% of which appear only once. The sample taken for sequencing was peripheral blood. Receptors originate from a man between 65 and 79 years old with active COVID-19. The CDR3 runs from the conserved cysteine through the conserved F or W. The D gene is left open where the match is weak. Expanded clones are given a class, and other clones once, few, many or no size at all.

d_call	v_call	clone_size	j_call	cdr3_nt	cdr3_aa
-	TRBV6-5	once	TRBJ2-2	TGTGCCAGCAGGCCACTATCCCTCCTCGGCGGGGAGCTGTTTTTT	CASRPLSLLGGELFF
TRBD2	TRBV9	-	TRBJ2-3	TGTGCCAGCAGGCGAGCGGGGGACCCCACAGATACGCAGTATTTT	CASRRAGDPTDTQYF
TRBD1	TRBV3-1/TRBV3-2	-	TRBJ1-1	TGTGCCAGCAGCCAATATGAGGGGGCCCCTGAAGCTTTCTTT	CASSQYEGAPEAFF
-	TRBV9	-	TRBJ1-4	TGTGCCAGCAGCGTACGCGGGCAGGGGGAAAAACTGTTTTTT	CASSVRGQGEKLFF
TRBD1	TRBV19	-	TRBJ1-2	TGTGCCAGTAGTATGGGACAGCACAACTATGGCTACACCTTC	CASSMGQHNYGYTF
-	TRBV6-5	-	TRBJ1-5	TGTGCCAGCAGACAGGGAAATAGCAATCAGCCCCAGCATTTT	CASRQGNSNQPQHF
-	TRBV6-1	-	TRBJ2-7	TGTGCCAGCAGTGAAAGCCAGGGATCAGGAGAGCAGTACTTC	CASSESQGSGEQYF
-	TRBV5-1	-	TRBJ2-2	TGCGCCAGCAGCTCGGACGGACAGATAAACACCGGGGAGCTGTTTTTT	CASSSDGQINTGELFF
TRBD1	TRBV6-1	-	TRBJ2-5	TGTGCCAGCAGTGAGTACAGGGGCACTAATAGAGGGACCCAGTACTTC	CASSEYRGTNRGTQYF
TRBD1	TRBV7-3	-	TRBJ1-6	TGTGCCAGCAGCTTAATAAGGGACAGGGTCCACTTT	CASSLIRDRVHF
-	TRBV7-2	-	TRBJ1-1	TGTGCCAGCAGCCCCGACACTTTGAACACTGAAGCTTTCTTT	CASSPDTLNTEAFF